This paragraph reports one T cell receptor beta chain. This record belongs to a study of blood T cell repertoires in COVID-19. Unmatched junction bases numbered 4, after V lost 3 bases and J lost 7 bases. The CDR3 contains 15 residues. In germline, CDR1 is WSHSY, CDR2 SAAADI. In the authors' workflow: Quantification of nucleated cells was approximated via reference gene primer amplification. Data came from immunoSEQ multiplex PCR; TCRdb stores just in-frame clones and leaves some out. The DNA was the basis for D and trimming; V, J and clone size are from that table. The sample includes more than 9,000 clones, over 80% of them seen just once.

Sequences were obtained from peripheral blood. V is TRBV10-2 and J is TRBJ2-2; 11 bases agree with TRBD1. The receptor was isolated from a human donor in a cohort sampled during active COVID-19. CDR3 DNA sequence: TGCGCCAGCAGTGAAAAGGGACAGGGGGGCGGGGAGCTGTTTTTT. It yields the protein CASSEKGQGGGELFF.